This record covers a single TCR beta chain. This CDR3 comprises 15 residues. Germline trimming cut 5 bases from V and 8 bases from J; bases unmatched to any gene: 11. The germline CDR1 and CDR2 sequences are LNHDA and SQIVND (reference sequence). This entry belongs to a study of blood T cell repertoires in COVID-19. The overall study: T cells, B-cell-depleted T cells, or PBMCs provided the cDNA or gDNA that served as material.

Assay: immunoSEQ multiplex PCR; the TCRdb copy retains only in-frame clones and omits some. This sample has roughly 120,000 clones, with 75% to 80% found just once. The V gene is TRBV19, the J gene TRBJ2-1; 8 bases fit TRBD2. The clonotype originates from a woman aged 80 or over with active or convalescent COVID-19. Input material: peripheral blood. In DNA, the CDR3 is TGTGCCAGTAGTCCGCCCGGACTAGCTCGGGATGAGCAGTTCTTC. Amino acid sequence: CASSPPGLARDEQFF. Together with reference TRBV19 and TRBJ2-1, the CDR3 gives the full variable domain: DGGITQSPKYLFRKEGQNVTLSCEQNLNHDAMYWYRQDPGQGLRLIYYSQIVNDFQKGDIAEGYSVSREKKESFPLTVTSAQKNPTAFYLCASSPPGLARDEQFFGPGTRLTVL.